This is a list of T cell receptor beta chains from one sample in a study of blood T cell repertoires in COVID-19. Sequencing was performed with immunoSEQ multiplex PCR; in TCRdb, only in-frame clones are kept and a portion is missing. Among 150,000 to 200,000 clones, 70% to 90% were seen once, and the ten largest hold about 1.9%. Material: peripheral blood. These receptors came from a man aged 18-30 years who had recovered from COVID-19. Both conserved end residues are part of each CDR3. Each record gives: CDR3 DNA, CDR3 protein, J gene, V gene, clone size, D gene. A D gene is named only where the DNA matches it firmly. Part of the rows lack a size; the others show once, few, many or a class for expanded clones.

CDR3nt: TGTGCCAGCAGCGTAGGGGCAGGGGGAAACACCATATATTTT
CDR3aa: CASSVGAGGNTIYF
j_gene: TRBJ1-3
v_gene: TRBV9
abundance: NA
d_gene: NA

CDR3nt: TGTGCCTGGAGTGCAGGGGGCTACACCTTC
CDR3aa: CAWSAGGYTF
j_gene: TRBJ1-2
v_gene: TRBV30
abundance: NA
d_gene: NA

CDR3nt: TGTGCCAGCAGCTTAGCCAACGGTGCAAGGTTCTTC
CDR3aa: CASSLANGARFF
j_gene: TRBJ2-1
v_gene: TRBV7-2
abundance: once
d_gene: NA

CDR3nt: TGCGCCAGCACTAGGACAGGGGAATCCGGGGAGCTGTTTTTT
CDR3aa: CASTRTGESGELFF
j_gene: TRBJ2-2
v_gene: TRBV4-1
abundance: once
d_gene: TRBD1

CDR3nt: TGTGCCAGCAGTGTGCGGGCCTTAAGCGATGAGCAGTTCTTC
CDR3aa: CASSVRALSDEQFF
j_gene: TRBJ2-1
v_gene: TRBV6-4
abundance: NA
d_gene: NA

CDR3nt: TGTGCCAGCAGCATATATGATCGGGGAACAGATACGCAGTATTTT
CDR3aa: CASSIYDRGTDTQYF
j_gene: TRBJ2-3
v_gene: TRBV21-1
abundance: NA
d_gene: NA

CDR3nt: TGTGCCAGCAGACTAGTGCGGGAGCAGTTCTTC
CDR3aa: CASRLVREQFF
j_gene: TRBJ2-1
v_gene: TRBV6-5
abundance: NA
d_gene: NA

CDR3nt: TGCGCCAGCAGCCAAGATGACACCCGGGACGGGGAGCTGTTTTTT
CDR3aa: CASSQDDTRDGELFF
j_gene: TRBJ2-2
v_gene: TRBV4-3
abundance: NA
d_gene: NA

CDR3nt: TGTGCCAGCAGCTTAGCAGAGGGGGCGGCTAACTATGGCTACACCTTC
CDR3aa: CASSLAEGAANYGYTF
j_gene: TRBJ1-2
v_gene: TRBV7-9
abundance: NA
d_gene: TRBD1

CDR3nt: TGTGCCAGCAGCCCCGGACAGGGTAGGCCGGAGACCCAGTACTTC
CDR3aa: CASSPGQGRPETQYF
j_gene: TRBJ2-5
v_gene: TRBV3-1/TRBV3-2
abundance: NA
d_gene: TRBD1

CDR3nt: TGTGCCATCAGGACCCAGGGGAACACTGAAGCTTTCTTT
CDR3aa: CAIRTQGNTEAFF
j_gene: TRBJ1-1
v_gene: TRBV10-3
abundance: NA
d_gene: NA

CDR3nt: TGTGCCATCGGCGCGGGACAGGGCACTGAAGCTTTCTTT
CDR3aa: CAIGAGQGTEAFF
j_gene: TRBJ1-1
v_gene: TRBV10-3
abundance: NA
d_gene: TRBD1

CDR3nt: TGTGCCAGCAGGGCCCGCGGTTGGGGAGGCCGCACAGATACGCAGTATTTT
CDR3aa: CASRARGWGGRTDTQYF
j_gene: TRBJ2-3
v_gene: TRBV2
abundance: NA
d_gene: NA

CDR3nt: TGTGCCTGGAGGCGGCTAGCGGGAGGGCTGAACACCGGGGAGCTGTTTTTT
CDR3aa: CAWRRLAGGLNTGELFF
j_gene: TRBJ2-2
v_gene: TRBV30
abundance: NA
d_gene: TRBD2

CDR3nt: TGTGCCAGCAGCCCCCGGGACAGGGGAACTAATGAAAAACTGTTTTTT
CDR3aa: CASSPRDRGTNEKLFF
j_gene: TRBJ1-4
v_gene: TRBV3-1/TRBV3-2
abundance: NA
d_gene: TRBD1

CDR3nt: TGTGCCAGCAGCCCGGACAATGAGCAGTTCTTC
CDR3aa: CASSPDNEQFF
j_gene: TRBJ2-1
v_gene: TRBV7-8
abundance: NA
d_gene: NA

CDR3nt: TGTGCCTGGAGTGATTTTAACGAGCAGTACTTC
CDR3aa: CAWSDFNEQYF
j_gene: TRBJ2-7
v_gene: TRBV30
abundance: NA
d_gene: NA

CDR3nt: TGCAGCGGTGTCAGGAGTCAGGGACTAGCGAGGGGGGATACGCAGTATTTT
CDR3aa: CSGVRSQGLARGDTQYF
j_gene: TRBJ2-3
v_gene: TRBV29-1
abundance: NA
d_gene: TRBD2

CDR3nt: TGTGCCAGCAGCTTAATGGGAAGGGACTACGTGCAGTACTTC
CDR3aa: CASSLMGRDYVQYF
j_gene: TRBJ2-7
v_gene: TRBV7-9
abundance: NA
d_gene: TRBD2

CDR3nt: TGCGCCAGCAGCCAAGATCCAAGGGGTAACTATGGCTACACCTTC
CDR3aa: CASSQDPRGNYGYTF
j_gene: TRBJ1-2
v_gene: TRBV4-1
abundance: few
d_gene: NA

CDR3nt: TGTGCCAGCAGCTTTTTCCTAGCGGGAGGCGGTTACGAGCAGTACTTC
CDR3aa: CASSFFLAGGGYEQYF
j_gene: TRBJ2-7
v_gene: TRBV7-2
abundance: NA
d_gene: TRBD2

CDR3nt: TGTGCCAGCACTGACAGGGCCACTCTTAACTATGGCTACACCTTC
CDR3aa: CASTDRATLNYGYTF
j_gene: TRBJ1-2
v_gene: TRBV7-8
abundance: NA
d_gene: TRBD1

CDR3nt: TGCGCCAGCAGCCAAGACCGGGCGGGAGTTGCCCACGAGCAGTACTTC
CDR3aa: CASSQDRAGVAHEQYF
j_gene: TRBJ2-7
v_gene: TRBV4-3
abundance: once
d_gene: TRBD2

CDR3nt: TGTGCCAGCAGTAGGACAGGGAGCAATCAGCCCCAGCATTTT
CDR3aa: CASSRTGSNQPQHF
j_gene: TRBJ1-5
v_gene: TRBV28
abundance: NA
d_gene: TRBD1

CDR3nt: TGTGCCAGCAGCGGCGGGACAGGGCTTTCTTTCTTT
CDR3aa: CASSGGTGLSFF
j_gene: TRBJ1-1
v_gene: TRBV2
abundance: once
d_gene: TRBD1

CDR3nt: TGTGCCAGCAGACCCCCGGGGGCACTAGCGGTCACAGATACGCAGTATTTT
CDR3aa: CASRPPGALAVTDTQYF
j_gene: TRBJ2-3
v_gene: TRBV25-1
abundance: NA
d_gene: TRBD2